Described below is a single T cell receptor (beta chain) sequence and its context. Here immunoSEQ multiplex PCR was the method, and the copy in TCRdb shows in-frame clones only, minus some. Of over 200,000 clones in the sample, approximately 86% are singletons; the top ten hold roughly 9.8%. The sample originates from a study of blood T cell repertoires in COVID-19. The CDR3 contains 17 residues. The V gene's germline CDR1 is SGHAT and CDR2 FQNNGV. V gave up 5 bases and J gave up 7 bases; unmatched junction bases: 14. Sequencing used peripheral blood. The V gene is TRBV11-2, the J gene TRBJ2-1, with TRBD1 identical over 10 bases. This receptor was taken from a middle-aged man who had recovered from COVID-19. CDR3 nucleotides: TGTGCCAGCAGCCAGCGGTCCGGGACAGGGGCAATAAATGAGCAGTTCTTC. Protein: CASSQRSGTGAINEQFF. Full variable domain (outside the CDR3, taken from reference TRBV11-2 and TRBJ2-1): EAGVAQSPRYKIIEKRQSVAFWCNPISGHATLYWYQQILGQGPKLLIQFQNNGVVDDSQLPKDRFSAERLKGVDSTLKIQPAKLEDSAVYLCASSQRSGTGAINEQFFGPGTRLTVL.